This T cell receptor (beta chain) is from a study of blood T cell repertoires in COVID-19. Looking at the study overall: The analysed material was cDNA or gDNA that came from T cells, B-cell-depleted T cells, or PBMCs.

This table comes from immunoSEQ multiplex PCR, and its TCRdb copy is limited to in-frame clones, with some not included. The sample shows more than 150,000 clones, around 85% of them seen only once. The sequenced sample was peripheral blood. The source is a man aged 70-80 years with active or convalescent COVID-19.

This chain's CDR3 is CASSAGGRGYGYTF. In DNA, the CDR3 is TGTGCCAGCAGCGCCGGGGGGAGAGGTTATGGCTACACCTTC. The V gene is TRBV9, the J gene TRBJ1-2, with D perhaps matching TRBD1 (5 bases). This CDR3 region has 14 residues. Germline-derived CDR1 and CDR2 are SGDLS and YYNGEE. Trimming stripped 3 bases from V and 5 bases from J, with 14 bases between.